This T cell receptor (beta chain) was identified during a study of blood T cell repertoires in COVID-19. How the authors handled the data: Researchers report that nucleated cell counts were estimated from reference gene primer amplification. The assay was immunoSEQ multiplex PCR, and TCRdb's table has in-frame clones only and misses some. V, J and clone size are taken as reported in that table, and D and trimming were inferred from the DNA itself. The table has roughly 180,000 clones, around 83% seen once. Germline V gene data show CDR1 as SQVTM and CDR2 as ANQGSEA. V lost 4 bases and J lost 1, with 7 bases in between. The CDR3 runs to 12 residues.

V is TRBV29-1 and J is TRBJ1-1; the D is unclear. This clonotype was obtained from a woman in her sixties with acute or convalescent COVID-19. The sample comprised peripheral blood. Here the CDR3 reads CSVGRANTEAFF. The DNA for the CDR3 is TGCAGCGTTGGGCGGGCGAACACTGAAGCTTTCTTT.